Relative to its sample, the clone carrying this T cell receptor beta chain is medium-sized (0.01 to 0.1%). Profiled with immunoSEQ multiplex PCR; TCRdb holds only in-frame clones, not every one. The data show 15,000 to 20,000 clones, with roughly three quarters seen just once and 8% held by the top ten. The sample is drawn from a study of graft-versus-host responses after intestinal transplantation. Tissue from the graft was processed to free its intraepithelial and lamina propria lymphocytes. The sequence was collected from a human patient who received an intestinal transplant, so some T cells may come from the graft donor. The starting material was ileum tissue, obtained approximately 20 days after intestinal transplant.

The CDR3 coding sequence is TGCGCCAGCAGCTTCGACAGGCTCACAGATACGCAGTATTTT. Translated: CASSFDRLTDTQYF. The V gene is TRBV5-1, the J gene TRBJ2-3; D is perhaps TRBD1 (6 bases). CDR1 and CDR2 (germline): SGHRS, YFSETQ. The CDR3 is 14 residues long. V was cut by 2 bases and J by 2 bases, with 9 bases left in between.